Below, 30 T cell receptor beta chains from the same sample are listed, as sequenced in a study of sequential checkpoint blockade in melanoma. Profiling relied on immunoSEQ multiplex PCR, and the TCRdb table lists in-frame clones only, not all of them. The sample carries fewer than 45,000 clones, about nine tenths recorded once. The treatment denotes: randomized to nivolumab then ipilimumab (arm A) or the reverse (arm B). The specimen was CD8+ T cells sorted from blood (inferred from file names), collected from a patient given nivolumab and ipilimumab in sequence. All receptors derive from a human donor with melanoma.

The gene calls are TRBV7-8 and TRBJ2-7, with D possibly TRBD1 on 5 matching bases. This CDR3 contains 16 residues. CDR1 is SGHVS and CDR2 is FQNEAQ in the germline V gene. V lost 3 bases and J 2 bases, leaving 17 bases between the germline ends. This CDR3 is CASSFMNSWTTYEQYF. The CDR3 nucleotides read TGTGCCAGCAGCTTTATGAATTCCTGGACAACCTACGAGCAGTACTTC.

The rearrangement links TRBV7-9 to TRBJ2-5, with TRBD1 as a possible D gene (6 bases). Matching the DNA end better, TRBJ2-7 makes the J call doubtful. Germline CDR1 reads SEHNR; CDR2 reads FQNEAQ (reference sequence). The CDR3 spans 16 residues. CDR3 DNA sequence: TGTGCCAGCAGTTCCACCAAGACAGGCCCTTCCTACGAGCAGTACTTC. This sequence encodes CASSSTKTGPSYEQYF.

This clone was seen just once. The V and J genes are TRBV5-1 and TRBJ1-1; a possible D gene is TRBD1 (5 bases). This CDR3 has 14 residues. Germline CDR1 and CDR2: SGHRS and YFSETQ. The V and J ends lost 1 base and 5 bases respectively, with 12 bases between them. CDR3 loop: CASSLNRFATEAFF. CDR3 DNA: TGCGCCAGCAGCTTGAACAGGTTTGCTACTGAAGCTTTCTTT.

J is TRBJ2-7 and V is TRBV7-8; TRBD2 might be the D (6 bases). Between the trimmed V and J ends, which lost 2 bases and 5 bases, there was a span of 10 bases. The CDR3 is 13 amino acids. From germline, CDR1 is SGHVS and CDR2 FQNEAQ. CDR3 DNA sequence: TGTGCCAGCAGCTTATCTGGCGGGAACGAGCAGTACTTC. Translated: CASSLSGGNEQYF.

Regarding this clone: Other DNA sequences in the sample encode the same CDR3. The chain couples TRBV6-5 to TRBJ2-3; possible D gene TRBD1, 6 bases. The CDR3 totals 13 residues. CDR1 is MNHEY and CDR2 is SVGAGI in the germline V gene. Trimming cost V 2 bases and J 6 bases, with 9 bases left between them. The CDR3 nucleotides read TGTGCCAGCAGTTACGGCAGGGGTGATACGCAGTATTTT. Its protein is CASSYGRGDTQYF.

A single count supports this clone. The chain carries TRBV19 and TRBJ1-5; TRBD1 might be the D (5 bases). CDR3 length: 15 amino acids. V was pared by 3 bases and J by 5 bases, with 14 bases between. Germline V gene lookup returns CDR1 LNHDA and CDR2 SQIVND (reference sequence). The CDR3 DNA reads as TGTGCCAGTAGTATCAGTGCGGGGGTCTATCAGCCCCAGCATTTT. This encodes CASSISAGVYQPQHF.

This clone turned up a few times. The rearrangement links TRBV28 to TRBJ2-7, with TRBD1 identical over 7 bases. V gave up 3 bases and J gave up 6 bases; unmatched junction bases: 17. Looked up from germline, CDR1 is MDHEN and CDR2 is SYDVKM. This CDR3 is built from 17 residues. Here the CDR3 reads CASSLPRGTGTVFEQYF. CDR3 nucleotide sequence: TGTGCCAGCAGTTTGCCCCGTGGGACCGGGACAGTTTTCGAGCAGTACTTC.

The CDR3 reads CASSQGQGSYEQYF. CDR3 nucleotide sequence: TGTGCCAGCAGCCAGGGACAGGGGAGTTACGAGCAGTACTTC. V is TRBV9 and J is TRBJ2-5; 10 bases map to TRBD1. TRBJ2-7 matches the DNA end more closely, so the J call is doubtful. The CDR3 is 14 residues long. Germline CDR1 is SGDLS and CDR2 is YYNGEE.

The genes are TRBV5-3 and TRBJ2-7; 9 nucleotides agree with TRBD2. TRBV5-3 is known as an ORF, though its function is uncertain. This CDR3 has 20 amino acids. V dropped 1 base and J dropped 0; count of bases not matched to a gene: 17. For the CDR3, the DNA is TGTGCCAGAAGCTTGTCGGTTTCTAGCGGGGCCGAGTGGAGCTCCTACGAGCAGTACGTC. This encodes CARSLSVSSGAEWSSYEQYV.

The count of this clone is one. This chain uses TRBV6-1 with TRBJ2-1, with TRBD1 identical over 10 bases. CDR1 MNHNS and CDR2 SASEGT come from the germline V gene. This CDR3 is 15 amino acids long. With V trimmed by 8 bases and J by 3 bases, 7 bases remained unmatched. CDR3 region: CASDSGQGVYNEQFF. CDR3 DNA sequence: TGTGCCAGCGACAGCGGACAGGGGGTCTACAATGAGCAGTTCTTC.

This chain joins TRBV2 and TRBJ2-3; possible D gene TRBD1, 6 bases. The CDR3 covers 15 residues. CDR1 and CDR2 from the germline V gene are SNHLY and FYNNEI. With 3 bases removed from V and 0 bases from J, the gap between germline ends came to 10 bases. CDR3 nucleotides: TGTGCCAGCAGTGACCGGGACATCAGCACAGATACGCAGTATTTT. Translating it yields CASSDRDISTDTQYF.

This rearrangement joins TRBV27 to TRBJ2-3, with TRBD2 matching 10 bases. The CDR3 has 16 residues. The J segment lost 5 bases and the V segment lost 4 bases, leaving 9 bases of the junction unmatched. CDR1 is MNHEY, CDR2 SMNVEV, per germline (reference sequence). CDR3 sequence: CASSSWLAGDGDTQYF. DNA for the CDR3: TGTGCCAGCAGTTCTTGGCTAGCGGGAGATGGAGATACGCAGTATTTT.

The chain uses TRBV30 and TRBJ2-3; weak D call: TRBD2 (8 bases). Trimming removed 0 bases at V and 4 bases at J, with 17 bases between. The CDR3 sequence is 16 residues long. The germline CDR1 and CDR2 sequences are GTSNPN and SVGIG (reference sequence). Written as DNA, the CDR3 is TGTGCCTGGAGTGTCGGGACAGCGGGAGCTTCAGATACGCAGTATTTT. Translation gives CAWSVGTAGASDTQYF.

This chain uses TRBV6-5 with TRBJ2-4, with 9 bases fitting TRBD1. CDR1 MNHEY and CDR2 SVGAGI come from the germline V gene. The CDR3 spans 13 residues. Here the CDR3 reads CVPRGTGKNIQYF. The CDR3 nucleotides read TGTGTCCCCCGCGGGACAGGGAAAAACATTCAGTACTTC.

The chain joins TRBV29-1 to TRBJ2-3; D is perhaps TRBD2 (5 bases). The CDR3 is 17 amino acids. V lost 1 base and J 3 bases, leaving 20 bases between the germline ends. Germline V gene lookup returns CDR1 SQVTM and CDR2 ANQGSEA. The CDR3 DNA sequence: TGCAGCGTTGAAGGTGGCAGCGTGGGAGCCCCTACAGATACGCAGTATTTT. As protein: CSVEGGSVGAPTDTQYF.

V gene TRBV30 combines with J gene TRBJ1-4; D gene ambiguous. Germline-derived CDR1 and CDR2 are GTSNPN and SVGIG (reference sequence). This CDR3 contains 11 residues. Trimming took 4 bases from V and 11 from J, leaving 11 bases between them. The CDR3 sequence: CAWITEEKLFF. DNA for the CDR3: TGTGCCTGGATCACCGAAGAGAAACTGTTTTTT.

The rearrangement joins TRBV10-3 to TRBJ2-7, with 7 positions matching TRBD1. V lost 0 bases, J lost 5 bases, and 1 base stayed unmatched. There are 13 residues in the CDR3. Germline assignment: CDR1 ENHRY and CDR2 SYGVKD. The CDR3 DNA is TGTGCCATCAGTGAGTCTGACAGGGACGAGCAGTACGTC. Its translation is CAISESDRDEQYV.

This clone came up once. The CDR3: CASSEVAGGLTDTQYF. The CDR3 DNA reads as TGTGCCAGCAGTGAAGTAGCGGGAGGACTCACAGATACGCAGTATTTT. This chain uses TRBV2 with TRBJ2-3; 10 nucleotides agree with TRBD2. V gave up 1 base and J gave up 2 bases; unmatched junction bases: 3. This CDR3 is built from 16 residues. The germline V gene encodes CDR1 SNHLY and CDR2 FYNNEI.

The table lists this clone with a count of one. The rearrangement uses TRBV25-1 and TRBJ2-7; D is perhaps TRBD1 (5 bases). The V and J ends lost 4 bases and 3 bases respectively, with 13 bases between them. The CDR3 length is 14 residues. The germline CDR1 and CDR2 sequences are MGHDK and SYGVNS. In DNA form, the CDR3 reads TGTGCCAGCAGTGGGGAAGGGGCCATCTACGAGCAGTACTTC. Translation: CASSGEGAIYEQYF.

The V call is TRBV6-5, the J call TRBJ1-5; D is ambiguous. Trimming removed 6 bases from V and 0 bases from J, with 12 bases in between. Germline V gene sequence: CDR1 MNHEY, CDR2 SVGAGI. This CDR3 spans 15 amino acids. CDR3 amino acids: CASSPVEYSNQPQHF. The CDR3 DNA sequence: TGTGCCAGCAGCCCGGTTGAGTATAGCAATCAGCCCCAGCATTTT.

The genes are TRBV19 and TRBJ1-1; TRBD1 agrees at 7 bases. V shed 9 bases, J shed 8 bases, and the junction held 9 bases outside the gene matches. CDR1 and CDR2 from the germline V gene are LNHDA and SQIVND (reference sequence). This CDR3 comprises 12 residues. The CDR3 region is CASRARGPEAFF. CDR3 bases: TGTGCCAGCCGTGCGAGGGGGCCCGAAGCTTTCTTT. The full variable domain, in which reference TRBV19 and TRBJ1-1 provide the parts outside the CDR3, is DGGITQSPKYLFRKEGQNVTLSCEQNLNHDAMYWYRQDPGQGLRLIYYSQIVNDFQKGDIAEGYSVSREKKESFPLTVTSAQKNPTAFYLCASRARGPEAFFGQGTRLTVV.

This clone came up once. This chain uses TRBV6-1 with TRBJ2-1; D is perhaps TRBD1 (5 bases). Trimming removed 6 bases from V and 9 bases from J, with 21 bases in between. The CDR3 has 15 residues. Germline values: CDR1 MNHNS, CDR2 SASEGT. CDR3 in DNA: TGTGCCAGCAGCCCCGGGCCCCCTGGGGCGCTTGAGCAGTTCTTC. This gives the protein CASSPGPPGALEQFF.

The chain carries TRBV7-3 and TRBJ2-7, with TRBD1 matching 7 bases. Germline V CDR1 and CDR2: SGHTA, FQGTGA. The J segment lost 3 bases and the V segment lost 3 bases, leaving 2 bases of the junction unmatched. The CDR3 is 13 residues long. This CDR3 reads CASSFAGGYEQYF. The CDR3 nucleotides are TGTGCCAGCAGCTTTGCAGGGGGCTACGAGCAGTACTTC.

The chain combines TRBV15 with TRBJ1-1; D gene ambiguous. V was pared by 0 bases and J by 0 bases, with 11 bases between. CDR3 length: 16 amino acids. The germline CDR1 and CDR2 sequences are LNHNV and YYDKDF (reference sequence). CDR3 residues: CATSRDPGSLNTEAFF. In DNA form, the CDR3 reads TGTGCCACCAGCAGAGATCCCGGGAGCCTGAACACTGAAGCTTTCTTT.

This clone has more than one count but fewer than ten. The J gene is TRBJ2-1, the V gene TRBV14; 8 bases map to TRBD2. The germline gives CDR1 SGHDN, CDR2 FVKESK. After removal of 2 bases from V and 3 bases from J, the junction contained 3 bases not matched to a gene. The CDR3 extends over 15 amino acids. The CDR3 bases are TGTGCCAGCAGCCAAAGGACTAGCATCTACAATGAGCAGTTCTTC. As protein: CASSQRTSIYNEQFF.

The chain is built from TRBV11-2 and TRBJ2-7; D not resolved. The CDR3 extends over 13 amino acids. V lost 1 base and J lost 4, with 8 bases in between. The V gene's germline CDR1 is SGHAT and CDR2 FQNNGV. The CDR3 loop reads CASSLVSGYEQYF. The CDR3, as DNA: TGTGCCAGCAGCTTAGTCTCAGGATACGAGCAGTACTTC.

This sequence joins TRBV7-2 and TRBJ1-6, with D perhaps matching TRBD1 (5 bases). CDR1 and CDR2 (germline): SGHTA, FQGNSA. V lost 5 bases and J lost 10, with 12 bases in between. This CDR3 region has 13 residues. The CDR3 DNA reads TGTGCCAGCAGCAACCAGGGTTGGTCACCCCTCCACTTT. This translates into CASSNQGWSPLHF. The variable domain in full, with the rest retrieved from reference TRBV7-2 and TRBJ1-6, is GAGVSQSPSNKVTEKGKDVELRCDPISGHTALYWYRQSLGQGLEFLIYFQGNSAPDKSGLPSDRFSAERTGGSVSTLTIQRTQQEDSAVYLCASSNQGWSPLHFGNGTRLTVT.

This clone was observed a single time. The DNA of the CDR3 is TGCGCCAGCAGCTACTTCTTGGGAGGGGTAAAAAATGAGCAGTTCTTC. This codes for CASSYFLGGVKNEQFF. This chain links TRBV4-1 with TRBJ2-1; 7 bases fit TRBD2. V shed 5 bases, J shed 7 bases, and the junction held 14 bases outside the gene matches. Germline-derived CDR1 and CDR2 are MGHRA and YSYEKL. This CDR3 has 16 amino acids.

CDR3: CASSLQGNSYEQYF. CDR3 in DNA: TGTGCCAGCAGCTTACAGGGGAACTCCTACGAGCAGTACTTC. The chain uses TRBV11-2 and TRBJ2-7, with a tentative D call TRBD1 (6 bases). In germline, CDR1 is SGHAT, CDR2 FQNNGV. This CDR3 has 14 residues. V shed 2 bases and J shed 0 bases, with 8 bases lying between them.

The CDR3 coding sequence is TGTGCCAGCAGCTTAGCGGTAGCGGGAGAGCGGGACATTCAGTACTTC. This translates into CASSLAVAGERDIQYF. The rearrangement links TRBV7-9 to TRBJ2-4; 9 nucleotides match TRBD2. The V segment lost 0 bases and the J segment 8 bases; nucleotides outside the gene matches: 8. Germline CDR1 and CDR2: SEHNR and FQNEAQ (reference sequence). The CDR3 runs to 16 residues.